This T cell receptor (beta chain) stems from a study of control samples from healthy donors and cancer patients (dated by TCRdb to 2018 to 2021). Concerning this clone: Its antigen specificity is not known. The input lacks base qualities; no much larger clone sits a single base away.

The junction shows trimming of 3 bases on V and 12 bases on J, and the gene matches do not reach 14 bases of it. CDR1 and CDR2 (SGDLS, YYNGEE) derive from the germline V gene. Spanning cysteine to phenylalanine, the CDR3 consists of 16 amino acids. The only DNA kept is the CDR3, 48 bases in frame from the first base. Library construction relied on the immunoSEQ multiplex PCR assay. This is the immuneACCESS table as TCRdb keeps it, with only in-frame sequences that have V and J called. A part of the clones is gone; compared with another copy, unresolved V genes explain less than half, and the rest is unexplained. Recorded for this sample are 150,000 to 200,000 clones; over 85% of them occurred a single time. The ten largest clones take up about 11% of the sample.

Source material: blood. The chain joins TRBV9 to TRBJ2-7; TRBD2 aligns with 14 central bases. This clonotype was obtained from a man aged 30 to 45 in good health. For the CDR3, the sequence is CASSALPGLAGVSLYF. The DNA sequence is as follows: TGTGCCAGCAGCGCTTTGCCGGGACTAGCGGGAGTAAGTCTGTACTTC. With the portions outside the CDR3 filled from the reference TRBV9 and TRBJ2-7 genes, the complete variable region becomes DSGVTQTPKHLITATGQRVTLRCSPRSGDLSVYWYQQSLDQGLQFLIQYYNGEERAKGNILERFSAQQFPDLHSELNLSSLELGDSALYFCASSALPGLAGVSLYFGPGTRLTVT.